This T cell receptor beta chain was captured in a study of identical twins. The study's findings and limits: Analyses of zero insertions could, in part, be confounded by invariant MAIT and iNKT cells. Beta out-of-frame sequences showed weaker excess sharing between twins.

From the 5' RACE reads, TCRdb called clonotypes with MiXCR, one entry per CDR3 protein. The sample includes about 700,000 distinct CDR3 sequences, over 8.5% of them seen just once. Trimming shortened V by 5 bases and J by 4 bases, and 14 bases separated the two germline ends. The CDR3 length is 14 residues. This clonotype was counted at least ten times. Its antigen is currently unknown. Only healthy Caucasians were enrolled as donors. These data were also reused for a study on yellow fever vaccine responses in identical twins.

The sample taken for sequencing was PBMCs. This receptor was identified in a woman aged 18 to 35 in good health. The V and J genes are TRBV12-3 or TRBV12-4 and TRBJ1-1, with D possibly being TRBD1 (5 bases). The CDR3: CASSLGTSGTEAFF. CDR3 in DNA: TGTGCCAGCAGTCTCGGGACGTCGGGCACTGAAGCTTTCTTT.